The 9 T cell receptor beta chains below were found in one sample sequenced in a study of T cell repertoires in breast cancer. Unpaired genes were suppressed by blocking oligonucleotides during a second nested PCR. TCRdb reprocessed the emulsion pairing reads with MiXCR, giving one entry per CDR3 protein. Here the sample spans roughly 340 distinct CDR3 sequences, under 60% being singletons. Paired alpha-beta TCRs of CD8+ T cells were analyzed by expanded emulsion RT-PCR. The sample consisted of CD8+ T cells. The receptors come from a pool of human donors with breast cancer or a healthy control (not recorded which).

The chain carries TRBV28 and TRBJ2-7; D may correspond to TRBD1 or TRBD2 (5 bases each). Trimming pared 11 bases from V and 4 bases from J, leaving 15 bases between. Per germline, CDR1 MDHEN and CDR2 SYDVKM. The CDR3 has 12 amino acids. CDR3 residues: CAARSGLYEQYF. CDR3 bases: TGTGCCGCCCGCTCGGGGCTGTACGAGCAGTACTTC.

This clonotype appeared a few times. This rearrangement joins TRBV28 to TRBJ1-5; unclear D gene. Trimming left V 5 bases short and J 6 bases short, with 8 bases between. The germline V gene has CDR1 MDHEN and CDR2 SYDVKM. The CDR3 is 12 amino acids. The CDR3 nucleotides read TGTGCCAGCAGTAGGAAGGGTCAGCCCCAGCATTTT. The encoded protein is CASSRKGQPQHF.

The V and J genes are TRBV7-9 and TRBJ2-5, with 15 bases aligning to TRBD2. The DNA end favors TRBJ2-7, so the J call may be wrong. This CDR3 is built from 20 residues. Germline assignment: CDR1 SEHNR and CDR2 FQNEAQ (reference sequence). DNA for the CDR3: TGTGCCAGCAGCTTAGCCTCGGCGGGGACTAGCGGGGGGCACCCCTACGAGCAGTACTTC. This gives the protein CASSLASAGTSGGHPYEQYF.

By proportion, this clonotype is medium-sized. The V and J genes are TRBV7-3 and TRBJ1-6; D gene unclear. The V gene lost 0 bases and the J gene lost 7 bases, with 10 bases spanning the gap. The CDR3 consists of 15 residues. Germline V gives CDR1 SGHTA, CDR2 FQGTGA. The CDR3 bases are TGTGCCAGCAGCTTAACTGAAGGAGGAAATTCACCCCTCCACTTT. Translating it yields CASSLTEGGNSPLHF.

This clonotype was seen at least ten times. The chain has TRBV7-2 and TRBJ2-1; 8 nucleotides line up with TRBD2. Trimming cost V 3 bases and J 7 bases; bases outside gene matches: 11. There are 16 residues in the CDR3. Germline values: CDR1 SGHTA, CDR2 FQGNSA. CDR3 residues: CASSFWRGAIWNEQFF. CDR3 coding DNA: TGTGCCAGCAGCTTTTGGCGGGGGGCTATTTGGAATGAGCAGTTCTTC.

The chain is built from TRBV7-6 and TRBJ2-3; D may be TRBD2 (5 bases). Germline lookup yields CDR1 SGHVS and CDR2 FNYEAQ. The CDR3 loop spans 15 amino acids. Trimming left V 3 bases short and J 2 bases short, with 12 bases between. The CDR3 sequence is CASSFQSLATDTQYF. CDR3 nucleotide sequence: TGTGCCAGCAGCTTTCAGTCCCTAGCCACAGATACGCAGTATTTT.

Relative to its sample, this clonotype is hyperexpanded. V usage is TRBV7-6 and J usage is TRBJ1-4, with D hard to call. CDR3 length: 14 residues. The ends were cut back, 5 bases at V and 3 bases at J, with 10 bases in the middle. The germline gives CDR1 SGHVS, CDR2 FNYEAQ. The CDR3 here is CASSALTANEKLFF. The CDR3 DNA is TGTGCCAGCAGCGCCCTGACGGCTAATGAAAAACTGTTTTTT.

The chain couples TRBV7-2 to TRBJ2-7; TRBD2 agrees at 8 bases. The V segment lost 5 bases and the J segment 0 bases; nucleotides outside the gene matches: 0. The CDR3 is 13 amino acids. Germline V CDR1 and CDR2: SGHTA, FQGNSA. The CDR3 here is CASSRGGSYEQYF. In DNA form, the CDR3 reads TGTGCCAGCAGCCGGGGGGGCTCCTACGAGCAGTACTTC.

Points on this clonotype: A read error may account for a junction end that differs from germline. This rearrangement joins TRBV7-6 to TRBJ1-5, with TRBD1 as a possible D gene (5 bases). Germline lookup yields CDR1 SGHVS and CDR2 FNYEAQ. This CDR3 region has 15 residues. The chain's CDR3 is CASGLALQGNQPQHF. In DNA form, the CDR3 reads TGTGCCAGCGGCTTAGCGCTACAGGGCAATCAGCCCCAGCATTTT.